This T cell receptor beta chain was recorded in a study of cytomegalovirus exposure and HLA in healthy donors. With 60 Vbeta and 13 Jbeta primers, the PCR was carried out. Using immunoSEQ multiplex PCR, the repertoire was profiled, and TCRdb retains in-frame clones only, with some absent. This sample yields 140,000 to 150,000 clones, of which 75% to 80% are seen a single time; 2% to 3% belongs to the top ten. Trimming shortened V by 4 bases and J by 0 bases, and 16 bases separated the two germline ends. This CDR3 is 16 amino acids long. Germline CDR1 and CDR2: LGHNA and YNFKEQ. The chain combines TRBV4-2 with TRBJ2-7, with D possibly TRBD1 on 6 matching bases. Source material: PBMCs. This sequence was found in a woman aged 18-29 years in good health and CMV-seropositive. The CDR3 bases are TGTGCCAGCAGCCCATCCCCCACAGGGACCTCCTACGAGCAGTACTTC. Translation: CASSPSPTGTSYEQYF.